The 5 T cell receptor beta chains reported below all come from one sample, sequenced in a study of blood T cell repertoires in COVID-19. This table comes from immunoSEQ multiplex PCR, and its TCRdb copy is limited to in-frame clones, with some not included. Altogether 20,000 to 25,000 clones are present, around 83% being singletons, with the ten largest covering roughly 50%. Sequencing was done on a sample of peripheral blood. Every receptor here comes from a man between 65 and 79 years old with acute or convalescent COVID-19.

The chain is built from TRBV5-4 and TRBJ2-7, with TRBD2 matching 10 bases. CDR1 SGHNT and CDR2 YYREEE come from the germline V gene (reference sequence). J was trimmed by 6 bases and V by 4 bases; bases with no gene match: 7. This CDR3 is built from 14 residues. This chain's CDR3 is CASSRDLAGVEQYF. The CDR3 coding sequence is TGTGCCAGCAGCCGGGATCTAGCGGGAGTCGAGCAGTACTTC.

This chain uses TRBV6-2 or TRBV6-3 with TRBJ2-5, with 9 bases aligning to TRBD2. The CDR3 runs to 14 residues. V shed 2 bases, J shed 6 bases, and the junction held 4 bases outside the gene matches. Germline V gives CDR1 MNHEY, CDR2 SVGEGT. The CDR3 nucleotides are TGTGCCAGCAGTTACGGAGCGGGGGGTCAGACCCAGTACTTC. As protein: CASSYGAGGQTQYF.

The chain uses TRBV10-2 and TRBJ2-2; D may be TRBD1 (7 bases). CDR3 length: 14 amino acids. V dropped 4 bases and J dropped 6 bases, with 12 bases sitting between them. CDR1 and CDR2 (germline): WSHSY, SAAADI. The CDR3 nucleotides are TGCGCCAGCAGTGCAGCCAGGGGGGCCGGGGAGCTGTTTTTT. Its translation is CASSAARGAGELFF.

This chain connects TRBV28 to TRBJ2-3, with 10 positions matching TRBD2. V was clipped by 10 bases and J by 3 bases; unmatched bases: 4. Germline CDR1 MDHEN, CDR2 SYDVKM. The CDR3 loop spans 13 amino acids. The DNA of the CDR3 is TGTGCCACCGGGACTAGCGAGACAGATACGCAGTATTTT. It is translated as CATGTSETDTQYF.

This chain uses TRBV7-2 with TRBJ2-4; D unclear. The V gene's germline CDR1 is SGHTA and CDR2 FQGNSA. Deletions cut 1 base from V and 6 bases from J, with 7 bases between. This CDR3 contains 13 residues. The CDR3 loop reads CASSLVRGNIQYF. Written as DNA, the CDR3 is TGTGCCAGCAGCTTAGTTCGAGGAAACATTCAGTACTTC.